The 6 T cell receptor beta chains reported below all come from one sample, sequenced in a study of spatial heterogeneity in lung cancer. Time point of the sample: sample taken at primary tumor resection. Unsorted samples of tumor, nontumor lung or frozen PBMC had their whole RNA sequenced. Each CDR3 protein gets one entry after TCRdb re-called the 5' RACE reads with MiXCR. The sample lists 80,000 to 95,000 distinct CDR3 sequences, approximately 8.2% occurring once. The material was PBMCs, obtained at surgery. Receptor source: a male donor with early-stage non-small cell lung cancer.

This clonotype has more than one count but fewer than ten. CDR3 amino acids: CASSQEVRLAGLSYNEQFF. CDR3 sequence (DNA): TGTGCCAGCAGCCAAGAGGTGAGGCTAGCGGGACTCTCCTACAATGAGCAGTTCTTC. J is TRBJ2-1 and V is TRBV4-2; 9 positions match TRBD2. Germline loops: CDR1 LGHNA, CDR2 YNFKEQ. Losses at the gene ends were 0 bases for V and 0 bases for J; bases not matched to a gene: 9. This CDR3 region has 19 residues.

This clonotype was observed a few times. The chain links TRBV4-2 to TRBJ2-3; no definite D call. Germline lookup yields CDR1 LGHNA and CDR2 YNFKEQ. CDR3 length: 14 amino acids. V lost 2 bases, J lost 4 bases, and 10 bases lay in between. The CDR3 protein is CASSQLHRADTQYF. The DNA for the CDR3 is TGTGCCAGCAGCCAACTTCACCGCGCAGATACGCAGTATTTT.

The chain is built from TRBV28 and TRBJ1-6, with a weak D call TRBD1 (5 bases). Trimming took 5 bases from V and 7 from J, leaving 12 bases between them. Germline lookup yields CDR1 MDHEN and CDR2 SYDVKM. The CDR3 has 14 amino acids. As DNA, the CDR3 is TGTGCCAGCAGTCCCGTGGGGGGAAATTCACCCCTCCACTTT. Translating gives CASSPVGGNSPLHF.

A few counts support this clonotype. The chain couples TRBV20-1 to TRBJ2-7; D not certain. There are 12 residues in the CDR3. Per the germline V gene, CDR1 is DFQATT and CDR2 is SNEGSKA (reference sequence). V was pared by 2 bases and J by 3 bases, with 8 bases between. In DNA form, the CDR3 reads TGCAGTGCTAGAAAGGCCAGCTACGAGCAGTACTTC. Translated: CSARKASYEQYF.

As concerns this clonotype: A clone one base away is much larger, so this may be a read error. This rearrangement joins TRBV7-8 to TRBJ1-4, with D possibly TRBD1 on 6 matching bases. V was trimmed by 5 bases and J by 11 bases, leaving 30 bases between them. The germline V gene encodes CDR1 SGHVS and CDR2 FQNEAQ. The CDR3 is 18 amino acids. The CDR3: CASSREGYGTTIRDKLFF. CDR3 nucleotides: TGTGCCAGCAGCCGAGAGGGATACGGGACAACCATCAGGGATAAACTGTTTTTT.

The sample holds a few counts of this clonotype. CDR3 DNA: TGTGCCAGCAGCCAAGTGGGGGGCGGATCAGATACGCAGTATTTT. Translation: CASSQVGGGSDTQYF. The J gene is TRBJ2-3, the V gene TRBV3-1, with D perhaps matching TRBD1 or TRBD2 (6 bases each). Germline assignment: CDR1 LGHDT and CDR2 YNNKEL (reference sequence). The CDR3 sequence is 15 residues long. V lost 1 base to trimming and J lost 4 bases, with 12 bases between them.